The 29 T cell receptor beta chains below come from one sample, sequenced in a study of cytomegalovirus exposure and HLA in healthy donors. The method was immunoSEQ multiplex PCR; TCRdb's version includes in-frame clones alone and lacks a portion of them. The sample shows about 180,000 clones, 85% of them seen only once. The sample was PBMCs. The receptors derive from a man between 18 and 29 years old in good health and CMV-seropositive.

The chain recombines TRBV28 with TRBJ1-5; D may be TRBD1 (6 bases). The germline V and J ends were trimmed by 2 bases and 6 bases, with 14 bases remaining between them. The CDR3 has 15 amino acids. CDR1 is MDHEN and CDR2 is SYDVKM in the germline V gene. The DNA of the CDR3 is TGTGCCAGCAGTTTAGAGGGGGTGCCCAGTCAGCCCCAGCATTTT. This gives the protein CASSLEGVPSQPQHF.

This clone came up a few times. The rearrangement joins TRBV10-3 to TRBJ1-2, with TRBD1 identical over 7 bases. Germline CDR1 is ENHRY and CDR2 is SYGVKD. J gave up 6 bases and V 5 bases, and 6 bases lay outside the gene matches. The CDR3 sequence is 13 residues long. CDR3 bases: TGTGCCATCAGTCGAGACAGGGAAAATGGCTACACCTTC. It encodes CAISRDRENGYTF.

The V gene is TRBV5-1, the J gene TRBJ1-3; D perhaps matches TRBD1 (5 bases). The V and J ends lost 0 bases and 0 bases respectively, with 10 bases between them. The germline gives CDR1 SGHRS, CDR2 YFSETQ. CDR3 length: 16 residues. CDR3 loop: CASSLAGGYSGNTIYF. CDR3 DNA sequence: TGCGCCAGCAGCTTGGCCGGGGGTTACTCTGGAAACACCATATATTTT.

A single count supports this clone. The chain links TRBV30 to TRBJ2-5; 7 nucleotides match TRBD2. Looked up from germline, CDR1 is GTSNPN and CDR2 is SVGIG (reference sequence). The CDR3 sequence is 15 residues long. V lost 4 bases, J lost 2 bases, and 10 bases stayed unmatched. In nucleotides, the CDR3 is TGTGCCTGGAACAGCGGGACGGCTAGTCAAGAGACCCAGTACTTC. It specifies CAWNSGTASQETQYF.

The chain's CDR3 is CASSSGQGNTGELFF. As DNA, the CDR3 is TGTGCCAGCAGCTCTGGACAGGGAAACACCGGGGAGCTGTTTTTT. The chain has TRBV9 and TRBJ2-2, with TRBD1 identical over 8 bases. Germline V lookup: CDR1 SGDLS, CDR2 YYNGEE. The CDR3 spans 15 residues. J lost 2 bases, V lost 4 bases, and 4 bases had no gene match.

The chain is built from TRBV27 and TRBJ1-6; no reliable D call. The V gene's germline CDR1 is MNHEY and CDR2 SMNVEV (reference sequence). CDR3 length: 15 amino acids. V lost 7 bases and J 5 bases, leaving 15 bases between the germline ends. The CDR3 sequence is CASTLGPFHNSPLHF. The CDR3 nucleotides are TGTGCCAGCACCCTTGGGCCTTTCCATAATTCACCCCTCCACTTT.

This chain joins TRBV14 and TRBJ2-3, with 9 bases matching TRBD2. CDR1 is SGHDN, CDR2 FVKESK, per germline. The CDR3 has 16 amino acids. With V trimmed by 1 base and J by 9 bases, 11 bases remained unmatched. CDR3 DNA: TGTGCCAGCAGCCAAGGGACTAGCGTCGGGTCGGACACGCAGTATTTT. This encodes CASSQGTSVGSDTQYF.

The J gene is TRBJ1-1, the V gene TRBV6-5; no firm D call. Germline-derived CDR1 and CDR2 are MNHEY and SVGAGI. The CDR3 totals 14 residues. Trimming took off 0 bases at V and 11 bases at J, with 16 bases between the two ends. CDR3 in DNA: TGTGCCAGCAGTTACTCGAGTGAAGCCGCCGGGGCTTTCTTT. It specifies CASSYSSEAAGAFF.

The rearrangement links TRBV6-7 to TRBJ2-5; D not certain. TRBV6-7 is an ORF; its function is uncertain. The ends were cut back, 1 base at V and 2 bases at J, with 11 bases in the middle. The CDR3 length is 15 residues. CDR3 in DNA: TGTGCCAGCAGTTACTTCACCGGGTCACAAGAGACCCAGTACTTC. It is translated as CASSYFTGSQETQYF.

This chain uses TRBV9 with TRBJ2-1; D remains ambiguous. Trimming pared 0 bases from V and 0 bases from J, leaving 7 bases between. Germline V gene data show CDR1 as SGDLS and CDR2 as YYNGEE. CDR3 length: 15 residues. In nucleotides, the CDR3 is TGTGCCAGCAGCGTAGTCCCGAGCTCCTACAATGAGCAGTTCTTC. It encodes CASSVVPSSYNEQFF.

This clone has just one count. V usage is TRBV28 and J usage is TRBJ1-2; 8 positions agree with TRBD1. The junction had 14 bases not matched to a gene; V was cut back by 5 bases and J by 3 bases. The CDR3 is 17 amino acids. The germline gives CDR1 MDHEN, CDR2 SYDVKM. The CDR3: CASSQHQFTGGDYGYTF. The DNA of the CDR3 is TGTGCCAGCAGTCAGCATCAATTTACAGGGGGGGACTATGGCTACACCTTC.

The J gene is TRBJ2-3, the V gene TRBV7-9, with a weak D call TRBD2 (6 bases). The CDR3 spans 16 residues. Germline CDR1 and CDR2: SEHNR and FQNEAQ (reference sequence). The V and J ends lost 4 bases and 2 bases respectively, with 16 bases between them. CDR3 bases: TGTGCCAGCAGCTCAAGACTAGACAGTAACACAGATACGCAGTATTTT. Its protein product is CASSSRLDSNTDTQYF.

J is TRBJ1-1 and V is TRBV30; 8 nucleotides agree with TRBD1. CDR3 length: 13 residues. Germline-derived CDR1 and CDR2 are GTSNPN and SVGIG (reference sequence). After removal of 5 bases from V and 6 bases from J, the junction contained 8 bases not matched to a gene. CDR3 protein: CAWSTVQGAEAFF. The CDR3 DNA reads TGTGCCTGGTCGACGGTACAGGGGGCTGAAGCTTTCTTT.

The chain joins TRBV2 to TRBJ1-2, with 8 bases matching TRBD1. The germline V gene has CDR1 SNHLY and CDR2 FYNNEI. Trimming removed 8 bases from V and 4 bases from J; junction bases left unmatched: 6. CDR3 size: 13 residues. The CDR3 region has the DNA TGTGCCAGCGAGCAGGGGGCCTCCTATGGCTACACCTTC. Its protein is CASEQGASYGYTF. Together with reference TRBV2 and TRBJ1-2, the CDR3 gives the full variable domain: EPEVTQTPSHQVTQMGQEVILRCVPISNHLYFYWYRQILGQKVEFLVSFYNNEISEKSEIFDDQFSVERPDGSNFTLKIRSTKLEDSAMYFCASEQGASYGYTFGSGTRLTVV.

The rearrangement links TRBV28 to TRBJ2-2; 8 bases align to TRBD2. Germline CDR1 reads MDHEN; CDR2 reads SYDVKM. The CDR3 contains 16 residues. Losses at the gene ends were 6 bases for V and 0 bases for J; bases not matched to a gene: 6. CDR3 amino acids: CASSFLGLANTGELFF. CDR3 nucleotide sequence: TGTGCCAGCAGCTTCTTGGGACTAGCGAACACCGGGGAGCTGTTTTTT.

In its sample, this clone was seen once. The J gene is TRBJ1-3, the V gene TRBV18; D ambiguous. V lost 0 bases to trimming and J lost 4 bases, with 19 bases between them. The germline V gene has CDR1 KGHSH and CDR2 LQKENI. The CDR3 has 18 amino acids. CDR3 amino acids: CASSPPFRFGLSGNTIYF. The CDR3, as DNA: TGTGCCAGCTCACCACCGTTTCGTTTTGGGCTCTCCGGAAACACCATATATTTT.

Here the CDR3 DNA reads TGCGCCAGCAGCTATTGGGGTCTAGCGGGGGGGTCCTTTGGAGTCGCAGATACGCAGTATTTT. Encoded protein: CASSYWGLAGGSFGVADTQYF. V is TRBV5-1 and J is TRBJ2-3; 12 bases match TRBD2. Germline CDR1 is SGHRS and CDR2 is YFSETQ. The trim removed 3 bases at V and 4 bases at J, leaving 21 bases unmatched. The CDR3 runs 21 residues.

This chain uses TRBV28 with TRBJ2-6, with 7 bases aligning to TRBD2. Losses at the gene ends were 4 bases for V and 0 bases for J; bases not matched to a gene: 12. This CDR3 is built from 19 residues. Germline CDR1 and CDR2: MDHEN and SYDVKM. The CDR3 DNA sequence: TGTGCCAGCAGTTCTCCTAGTCAAGCGGGGTACTCTGGGGCCAACGTCCTGACTTTC. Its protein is CASSSPSQAGYSGANVLTF.

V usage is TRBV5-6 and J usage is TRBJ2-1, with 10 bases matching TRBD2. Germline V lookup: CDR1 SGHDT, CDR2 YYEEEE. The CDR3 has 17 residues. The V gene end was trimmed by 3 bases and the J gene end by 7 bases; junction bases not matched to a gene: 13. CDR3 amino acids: CASSSWRGSGGPNEQFF. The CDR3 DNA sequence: TGTGCCAGCAGCTCCTGGCGGGGTAGCGGGGGGCCGAATGAGCAGTTCTTC.

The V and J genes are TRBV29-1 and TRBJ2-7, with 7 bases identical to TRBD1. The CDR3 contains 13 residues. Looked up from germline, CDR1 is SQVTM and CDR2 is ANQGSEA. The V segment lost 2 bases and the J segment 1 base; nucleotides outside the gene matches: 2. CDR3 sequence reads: CSVEPGQSYEQYF. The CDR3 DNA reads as TGCAGCGTTGAACCGGGACAGTCCTACGAGCAGTACTTC.

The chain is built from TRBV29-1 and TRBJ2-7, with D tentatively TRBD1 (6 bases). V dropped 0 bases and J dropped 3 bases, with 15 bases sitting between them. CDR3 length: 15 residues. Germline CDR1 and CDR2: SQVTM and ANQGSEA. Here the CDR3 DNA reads TGCAGCGTTGAAGATCGGGCAGGGGCTGACTACGAGCAGTACTTC. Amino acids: CSVEDRAGADYEQYF.

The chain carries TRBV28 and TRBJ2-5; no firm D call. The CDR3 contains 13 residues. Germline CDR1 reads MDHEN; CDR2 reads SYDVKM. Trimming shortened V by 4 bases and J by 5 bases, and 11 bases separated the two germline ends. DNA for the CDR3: TGTGCCAGCAGTTCTATCAGCAGGGAGACCCAGTACTTC. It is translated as CASSSISRETQYF.

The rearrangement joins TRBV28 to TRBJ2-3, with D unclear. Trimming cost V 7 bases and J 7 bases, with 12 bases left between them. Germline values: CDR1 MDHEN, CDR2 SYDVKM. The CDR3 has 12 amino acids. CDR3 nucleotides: TGTGCCAGCACCCAGCAAGACTATACGCAGTATTTT. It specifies CASTQQDYTQYF.

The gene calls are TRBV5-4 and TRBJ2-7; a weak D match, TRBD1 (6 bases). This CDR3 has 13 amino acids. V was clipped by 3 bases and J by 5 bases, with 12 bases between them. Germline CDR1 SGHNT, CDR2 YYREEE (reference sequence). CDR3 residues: CASSWSRGDEQYF. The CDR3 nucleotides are TGTGCCAGCAGCTGGTCCAGGGGAGACGAGCAGTACTTC.

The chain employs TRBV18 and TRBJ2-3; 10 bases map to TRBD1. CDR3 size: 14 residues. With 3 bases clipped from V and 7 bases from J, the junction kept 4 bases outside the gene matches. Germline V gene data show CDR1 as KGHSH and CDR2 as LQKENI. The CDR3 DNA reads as TGTGCCAGCTCACCGGGACAGGGGAGGAATACGCAGTATTTT. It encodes CASSPGQGRNTQYF.

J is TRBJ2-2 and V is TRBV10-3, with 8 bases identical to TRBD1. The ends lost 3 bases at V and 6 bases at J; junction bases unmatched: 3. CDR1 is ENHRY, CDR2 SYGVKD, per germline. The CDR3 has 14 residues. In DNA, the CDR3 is TGTGCCATCAGTGATCAGACAGGGGCCGGGGAGCTGTTTTTT. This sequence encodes CAISDQTGAGELFF.

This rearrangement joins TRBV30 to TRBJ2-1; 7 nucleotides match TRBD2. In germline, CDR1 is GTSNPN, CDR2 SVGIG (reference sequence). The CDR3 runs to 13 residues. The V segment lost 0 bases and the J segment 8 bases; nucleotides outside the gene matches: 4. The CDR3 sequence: CAWSVGLVYEQFF. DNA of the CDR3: TGTGCCTGGAGTGTAGGACTAGTCTATGAGCAGTTCTTC.

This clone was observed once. The CDR3 here is CASSTGRDQPQHF. CDR3 DNA sequence: TGTGCCAGCAGCACAGGTAGAGATCAGCCCCAGCATTTT. The V call is TRBV7-9, the J call TRBJ1-5; D might be TRBD1 (5 bases). The CDR3 extends over 13 amino acids. V lost 5 bases, J lost 5 bases, and 10 bases lay in between. Germline CDR1 and CDR2: SEHNR and FQNEAQ (reference sequence).

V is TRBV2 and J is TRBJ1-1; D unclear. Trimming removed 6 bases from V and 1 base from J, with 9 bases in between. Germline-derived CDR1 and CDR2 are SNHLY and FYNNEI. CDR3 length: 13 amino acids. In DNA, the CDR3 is TGTGCCAGCAGGCCCGAGAGGAACACTGAAGCTTTCTTT. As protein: CASRPERNTEAFF.